Detailed here is one T cell receptor (beta chain). The data stem from a study of T cells in localized non-small cell lung cancer. The assay was immunoSEQ multiplex PCR, and TCRdb's table has in-frame clones only and misses some. This sample has tens of thousands of clones, with approximately 90% found just once. Germline assignment: CDR1 SNHLY and CDR2 FYNNEI. Between the trimmed V and J ends, which lost 7 bases and 1 base, there was a span of 11 bases. The CDR3 is 15 residues long. V is TRBV2 and J is TRBJ2-6, with D possibly TRBD1 on 5 matching bases. The specimen was peripheral blood, collected before any cancer treatment. This TCR derives from a male donor aged 60 or over with stage I squamous cell lung carcinoma. The DNA for the CDR3 is TGTGCCAGCATCCGAGACAGTTCTGGGGCCAACGTCCTGACTTTC. Encoded protein: CASIRDSSGANVLTF.